This T cell receptor (beta chain) came from a study of OX40 agonist ivuxolimab in advanced cancers. Study background: Participants averaged approximately 65 years of age (range roughly 23 to 90) and were roughly 80% male. The study's findings and limits: Averaging showed that CD8+ T cells had more expanded clones than CD4+ did. Antigen specificity was not determined for the expanded peripheral T cells.

This clone was detected only once. Its antigen is still unknown. The assay was immunoSEQ multiplex PCR, and TCRdb's table has in-frame clones only and misses some. In the table there are about 60,000 clones, 83% of which are singletons. Patients who had autoimmune disease history or got systemic immunosuppression were left out. This CDR3 has 15 amino acids. CDR1 is MNHEY, CDR2 SVGAGI, per germline. Trimming took 7 bases from V and 6 from J; bases not matched to a gene: 13. The genes are TRBV6-5 and TRBJ2-7; 9 nucleotides align to TRBD1. Sample: CD4+ or CD8+ T cells sorted from blood, taken in a trial of the OX40 agonist ivuxolimab. This receptor was obtained from an adult with an advanced solid tumor such as melanoma, head and neck, liver or kidney cancer. The CDR3 coding sequence is TGTGCCAGCACCGCCTGGACAGGGGATCTCTCCGAGCAGTACTTC. Encoded protein: CASTAWTGDLSEQYF.